This T cell receptor beta chain stems from a study of OX40 agonist ivuxolimab in advanced cancers. Across the study: Patients' therapy was ivuxolimab, an antibody that acts as an agonist of OX40 (CD134). Study-wide results and limits: Among expanded peripheral T cells, antigen specificity went undetermined.

Patients were excluded for autoimmune disease history or systemic immunosuppression. Sequencing used immunoSEQ multiplex PCR; TCRdb keeps in-frame clones, though not all of them. The repertoire consists of approximately 70,000 clones, with 80% to 90% occurring once and the leading ten covering approximately 1%. Trimming shortened V by 6 bases and J by 4 bases, and 6 bases separated the two germline ends. Germline values: CDR1 SGHNT, CDR2 YENEEA. There are 11 residues in the CDR3. With regard to this clone: Its antigen remains unknown.

The origin of this receptor is an adult with an advanced solid tumor such as melanoma, head and neck, liver or kidney cancer. The genes are TRBV11-3 and TRBJ2-5, with TRBD1 as a possible D gene (5 bases). The source material was CD4+ or CD8+ T cells sorted from blood, sampled in a trial of the OX40 agonist ivuxolimab. The CDR3 protein is CASSRGETQYF. In nucleotides, the CDR3 is TGTGCCAGCAGTAGGGGAGAGACCCAGTACTTC.